These 22 T cell receptor beta chains came from one sample sequenced in a study of blood T cell repertoires in COVID-19. Here immunoSEQ multiplex PCR was the method, and the copy in TCRdb shows in-frame clones only, minus some. The table records about 140,000 clones, around 82% of them present only once. Sequencing used peripheral blood. These receptors originate from an older woman with acute or convalescent COVID-19.

The sample holds one count of this clone. The chain uses TRBV7-3 and TRBJ2-1; the match to TRBD1 covers 7 bases. This CDR3 region has 14 residues. V lost 5 bases and J lost 5; bases outside the gene matches: 6. CDR1 SGHTA and CDR2 FQGTGA come from the germline V gene. CDR3 nucleotide sequence: TGTGCCAGCAGCCCTGGACAGGTAAACAATGAGCAGTTCTTC. Amino acid sequence: CASSPGQVNNEQFF.

This clone was recorded once. The chain has TRBV6-1 and TRBJ1-2; the D gene is possibly TRBD1 (5 bases). The V and J ends lost 6 bases and 7 bases respectively, with 18 bases between them. CDR3 length: 14 residues. Germline V gene data show CDR1 as MNHNS and CDR2 as SASEGT. CDR3 protein: CASRAGGGASGYTF. The CDR3 coding sequence is TGTGCCAGCAGAGCCGGGGGAGGTGCGAGTGGCTACACCTTC.

On this clone: One end of the junction varies from germline; a read error may be responsible. The chain couples TRBV27 to TRBJ1-5; TRBD1 agrees at 8 bases. Germline lookup yields CDR1 MNHEY and CDR2 SMNVEV (reference sequence). The length of the CDR3 is 16 residues. This CDR3 reads CASSLSTGGLNQPQHF. The DNA for the CDR3 is TGTGCCAGCAGTCTATCCACAGGGGGTCTAAATCAGCCCCAGCATTTT.

The chain joins TRBV7-2 to TRBJ2-5; the D gene is possibly TRBD1 (5 bases). V lost 1 base to trimming and J lost 3 bases, with 6 bases between them. The CDR3 extends over 13 amino acids. Germline values: CDR1 SGHTA, CDR2 FQGNSA. CDR3 sequence reads: CASSLDRKETQYF. CDR3 DNA sequence: TGTGCCAGCAGCTTAGACAGGAAAGAGACCCAGTACTTC.

V usage is TRBV20-1 and J usage is TRBJ1-4; a possible D gene is TRBD1 (6 bases). Germline values: CDR1 DFQATT, CDR2 SNEGSKA (reference sequence). The CDR3 has 16 residues. Trimming cost V 3 bases and J 5 bases, with 19 bases left between them. As DNA, the CDR3 is TGCAGTGCTAGTCAGGGGCGAGGAATGGCGAATGAAAAACTGTTTTTT. Residues: CSASQGRGMANEKLFF.

The chain employs TRBV4-2 and TRBJ2-3; 12 bases are shared with TRBD2. V shed 2 bases, J shed 0 bases, and the junction held 6 bases outside the gene matches. This CDR3 has 18 amino acids. Germline CDR1 reads LGHNA; CDR2 reads YNFKEQ. The chain's CDR3 is CASSQNPGTSGSTDTQYF. For the CDR3, the DNA is TGTGCCAGCAGCCAAAACCCCGGGACTAGCGGGAGCACAGATACGCAGTATTTT.

This clone was picked up a small number of times. V usage is TRBV28 and J usage is TRBJ2-5; tentatively, D is TRBD1 (6 bases). There are 15 residues in the CDR3. Per the germline V gene, CDR1 is MDHEN and CDR2 is SYDVKM. V was pared by 6 bases and J by 5 bases, with 19 bases between. The CDR3 loop is CASRTRDNFFETQYF. The CDR3 coding sequence is TGTGCCAGCAGGACCCGGGACAATTTTTTCGAGACCCAGTACTTC.

The chain combines TRBV28 with TRBJ2-1, with 7 bases aligning to TRBD2. The CDR3 runs to 13 residues. J lost 7 bases, V lost 3 bases, and 3 bases had no gene match. CDR1 is MDHEN and CDR2 is SYDVKM in the germline V gene. CDR3 sequence reads: CASSFGGRNEQFF. CDR3 in DNA: TGTGCCAGCAGTTTCGGCGGGAGAAATGAGCAGTTCTTC.

V is TRBV19 and J is TRBJ1-4; 7 bases are shared with TRBD1. The J segment lost 11 bases and the V segment lost 1 base, leaving 10 bases of the junction unmatched. This CDR3 is built from 15 residues. Per germline, CDR1 LNHDA and CDR2 SQIVND (reference sequence). The CDR3 loop is CASSIVGTASRKLFF. For the CDR3, the DNA is TGTGCCAGTAGTATAGTTGGGACAGCCTCTCGGAAACTGTTTTTT.

Here the CDR3 reads CASSVGHGGPTHGYTF. The CDR3 coding sequence is TGTGCCAGCAGCGTAGGTCATGGAGGCCCCACGCATGGCTACACCTTC. The genes are TRBV9 and TRBJ1-2; D remains unclear. Germline loops: CDR1 SGDLS, CDR2 YYNGEE. Trimming stripped 0 bases from V and 6 bases from J, with 18 bases between. This CDR3 contains 16 residues. Full variable domain (outside the CDR3, taken from reference TRBV9 and TRBJ1-2): DSGVTQTPKHLITATGQRVTLRCSPRSGDLSVYWYQQSLDQGLQFLIQYYNGEERAKGNILERFSAQQFPDLHSELNLSSLELGDSALYFCASSVGHGGPTHGYTFGSGTRLTVV.

The V and J genes are TRBV24-1 and TRBJ2-5; TRBD2 agrees at 12 bases. Germline-derived CDR1 and CDR2 are KGHDR and SFDVKD. With V trimmed by 5 bases and J by 0 bases, 9 bases remained unmatched. The CDR3 spans 18 residues. The CDR3 coding sequence is TGTGCCACCAGTGCCCCGACTAGCGGGAGTGGGGACCAAGAGACCCAGTACTTC. This sequence encodes CATSAPTSGSGDQETQYF.

The chain carries TRBV28 and TRBJ2-7; 8 bases agree with TRBD1. The CDR3 consists of 13 residues. CDR1 is MDHEN and CDR2 is SYDVKM in the germline V gene. J was trimmed by 2 bases and V by 6 bases; bases with no gene match: 3. The chain's CDR3 is CASSETGAYEQYF. In nucleotides, the CDR3 is TGTGCCAGCAGCGAGACAGGGGCCTACGAGCAGTACTTC.

The chain combines TRBV28 with TRBJ2-3, with 7 bases identical to TRBD2. This CDR3 region has 15 residues. V lost 3 bases to trimming and J lost 2 bases; unmatched junction nucleotides: 5. Germline V gives CDR1 MDHEN, CDR2 SYDVKM. CDR3 sequence (DNA): TGTGCCAGCAGTTTCCGGCTAGCGGACACAGATACGCAGTATTTT. This translates into CASSFRLADTDTQYF.

This chain joins TRBV7-3 and TRBJ2-7; 9 nucleotides line up with TRBD2. CDR1 and CDR2 from the germline V gene are SGHTA and FQGTGA. The CDR3 extends over 14 amino acids. J lost 5 bases, V lost 2 bases, and 4 bases had no gene match. CDR3 nucleotide sequence: TGTGCCAGCAGCTTAGCGGGAGGGATCCACGAGCAGTACTTC. Amino acid sequence: CASSLAGGIHEQYF.

This clone was seen only a few times. The chain couples TRBV24-1 to TRBJ2-2; 7 nucleotides agree with TRBD1. There are 17 residues in the CDR3. Germline V lookup: CDR1 KGHDR, CDR2 SFDVKD. Trimming at V came to 3 bases and at J to 5 bases, leaving 11 bases not matched to a gene. The CDR3 loop reads CATSDHDRVGPTGELFF. CDR3 sequence (DNA): TGTGCCACCAGTGATCATGACAGGGTTGGGCCGACCGGGGAGCTGTTTTTT.

The V gene is TRBV2, the J gene TRBJ1-5; D not certain. Trimming took 4 bases from V and 7 from J, leaving 14 bases between them. This CDR3 has 14 amino acids. Germline lookup yields CDR1 SNHLY and CDR2 FYNNEI. The CDR3 DNA follows: TGTGCCAGCAGTGCCCAGGCCGTGGAACAGCCCCAGCATTTT. Translation: CASSAQAVEQPQHF.

The chain uses TRBV27 and TRBJ2-5; D not certain. There are 14 residues in the CDR3. Trimming left V 3 bases short and J 1 base short, with 9 bases between. Germline lookup yields CDR1 MNHEY and CDR2 SMNVEV (reference sequence). The CDR3 reads CASSLSGTQETQYF. CDR3 sequence (DNA): TGTGCCAGCAGTTTGTCCGGTACCCAAGAGACCCAGTACTTC.

V usage is TRBV12-3 or TRBV12-4 and J usage is TRBJ1-1; TRBD1 might be the D (6 bases). This CDR3 contains 12 residues. V lost 8 bases, J lost 7 bases, and 14 bases lay in between. The CDR3 nucleotides read TGTGCCAGCCAACCGGACAGCGGTGAAGCTTTCTTT. This codes for CASQPDSGEAFF.

The chain uses TRBV10-3 and TRBJ1-4; D is possibly TRBD1 (5 bases). Per germline, CDR1 ENHRY and CDR2 SYGVKD. V shed 0 bases and J shed 8 bases, with 13 bases lying between them. The CDR3 is 15 residues long. The CDR3 DNA is TGTGCCATCAGTGAGTCAAGGGGCGCAGGGGAAAAACTGTTTTTT. Amino acids: CAISESRGAGEKLFF.

This chain links TRBV5-1 with TRBJ2-1; TRBD1 matches at 9 bases. The CDR3 extends over 15 amino acids. Looked up from germline, CDR1 is SGHRS and CDR2 is YFSETQ. Trimming took 4 bases from V and 4 from J; bases not matched to a gene: 6. In nucleotides, the CDR3 is TGCGCCAGCAGCGTCCGGGACAGGGTTTACAATGAGCAGTTCTTC. It codes for CASSVRDRVYNEQFF.

With regard to this clone: The junction and the germline gene differ at one end; a read error may be behind it. The CDR3 loop reads CATRARLGGRYGHTF. The DNA for the CDR3 is TGTGCCACCAGGGCCCGTCTGGGAGGTAGGTATGGCCACACCTTC. The chain couples TRBV24-1 to TRBJ1-2; D ambiguous. The length of the CDR3 is 15 residues. The V gene's germline CDR1 is KGHDR and CDR2 SFDVKD.

V is TRBV7-2 and J is TRBJ2-2, with 9 bases fitting TRBD2. The ends lost 3 bases at V and 4 bases at J; junction bases unmatched: 3. CDR3 length equals 15 residues. CDR1 and CDR2 from the germline V gene are SGHTA and FQGNSA. The CDR3 reads CASSFQTSGTGELFF. CDR3 DNA sequence: TGTGCCAGCAGCTTTCAGACTAGCGGCACCGGGGAGCTGTTTTTT.